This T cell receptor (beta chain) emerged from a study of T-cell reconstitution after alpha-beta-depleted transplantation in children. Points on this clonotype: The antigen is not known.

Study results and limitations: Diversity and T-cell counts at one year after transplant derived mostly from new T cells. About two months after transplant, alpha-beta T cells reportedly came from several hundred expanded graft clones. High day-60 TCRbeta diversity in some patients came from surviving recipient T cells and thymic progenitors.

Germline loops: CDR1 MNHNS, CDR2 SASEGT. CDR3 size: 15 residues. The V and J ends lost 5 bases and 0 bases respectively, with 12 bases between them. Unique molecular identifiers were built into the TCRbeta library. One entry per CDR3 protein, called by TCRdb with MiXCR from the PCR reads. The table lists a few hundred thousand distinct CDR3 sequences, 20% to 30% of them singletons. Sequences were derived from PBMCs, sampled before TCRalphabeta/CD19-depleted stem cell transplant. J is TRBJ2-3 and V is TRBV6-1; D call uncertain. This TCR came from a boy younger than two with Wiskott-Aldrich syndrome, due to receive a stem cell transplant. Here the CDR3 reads CASSPWSRSTDTQYF. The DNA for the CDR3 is TGTGCCAGCAGTCCCTGGTCGAGGAGCACAGATACGCAGTATTTT.